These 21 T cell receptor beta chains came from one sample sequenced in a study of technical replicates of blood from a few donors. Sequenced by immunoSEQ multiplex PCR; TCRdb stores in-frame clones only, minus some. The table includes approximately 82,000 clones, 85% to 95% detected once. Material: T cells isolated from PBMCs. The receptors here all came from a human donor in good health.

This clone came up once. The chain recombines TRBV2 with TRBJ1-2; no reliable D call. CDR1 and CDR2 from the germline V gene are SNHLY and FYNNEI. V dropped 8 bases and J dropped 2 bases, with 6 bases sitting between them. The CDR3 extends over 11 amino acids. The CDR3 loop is CASEGNYGYTF. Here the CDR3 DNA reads TGTGCCAGCGAGGGAAACTATGGCTACACCTTC.

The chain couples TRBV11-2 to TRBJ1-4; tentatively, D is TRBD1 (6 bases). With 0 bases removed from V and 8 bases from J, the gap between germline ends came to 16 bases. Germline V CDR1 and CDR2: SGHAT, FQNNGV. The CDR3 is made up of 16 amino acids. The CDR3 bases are TGTGCCAGCAGCTTAGATCGGCACAGGGAGGGAGAAAAACTGTTTTTT. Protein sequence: CASSLDRHREGEKLFF.

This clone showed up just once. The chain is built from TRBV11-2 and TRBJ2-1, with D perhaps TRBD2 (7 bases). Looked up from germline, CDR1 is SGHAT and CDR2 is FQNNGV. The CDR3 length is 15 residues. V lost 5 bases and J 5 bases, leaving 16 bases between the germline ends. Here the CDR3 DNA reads TGTGCCAGCAGCCTTGGGGGGGCGGGTCACAATGAGCAGTTCTTC. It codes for CASSLGGAGHNEQFF.

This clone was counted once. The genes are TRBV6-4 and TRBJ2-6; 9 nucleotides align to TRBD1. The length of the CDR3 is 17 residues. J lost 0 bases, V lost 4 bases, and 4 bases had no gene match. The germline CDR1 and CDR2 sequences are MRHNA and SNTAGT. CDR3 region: CASSGDRESSGANVLTF. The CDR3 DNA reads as TGTGCCAGCAGTGGGGACAGGGAGAGCTCTGGGGCCAACGTCCTGACTTTC.

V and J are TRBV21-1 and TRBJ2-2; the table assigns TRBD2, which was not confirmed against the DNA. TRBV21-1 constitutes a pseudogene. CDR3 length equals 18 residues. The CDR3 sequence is CASPSGVLAGGSTGELFF. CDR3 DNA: TGTGCCAGCCCCTCAGGGGTCCTAGCGGGAGGGAGCACCGGGGAGCTGTTTTTT.

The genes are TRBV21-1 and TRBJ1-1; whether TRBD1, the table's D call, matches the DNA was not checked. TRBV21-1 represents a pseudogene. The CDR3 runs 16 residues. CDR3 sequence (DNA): TGTGCCAGCTCTCGGGACAGGGGTGGATGGGACACTGAAGCTTTCTTT. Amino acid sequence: CASSRDRGGWDTEAFF.

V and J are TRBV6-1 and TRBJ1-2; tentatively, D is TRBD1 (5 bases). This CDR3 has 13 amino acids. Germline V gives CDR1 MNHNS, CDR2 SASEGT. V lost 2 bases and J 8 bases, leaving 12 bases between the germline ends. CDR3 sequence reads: CASSELEGLGYTF. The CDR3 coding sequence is TGTGCCAGCAGTGAACTGGAGGGGTTGGGCTACACCTTC.

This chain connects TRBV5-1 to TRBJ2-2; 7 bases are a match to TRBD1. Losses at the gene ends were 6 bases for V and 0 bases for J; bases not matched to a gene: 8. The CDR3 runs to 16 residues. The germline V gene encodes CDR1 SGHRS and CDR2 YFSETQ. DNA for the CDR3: TGCGCCAGCAAGGGGGCCGGAGGTCCGAACACCGGGGAGCTGTTTTTT. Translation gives CASKGAGGPNTGELFF.

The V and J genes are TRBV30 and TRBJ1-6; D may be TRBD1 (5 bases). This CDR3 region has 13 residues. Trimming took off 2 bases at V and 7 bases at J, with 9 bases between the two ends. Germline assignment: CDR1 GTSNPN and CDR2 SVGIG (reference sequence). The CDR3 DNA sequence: TGTGCCTGGAGTACAGGCACGAATTCACCCCTCCACTTT. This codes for CAWSTGTNSPLHF.

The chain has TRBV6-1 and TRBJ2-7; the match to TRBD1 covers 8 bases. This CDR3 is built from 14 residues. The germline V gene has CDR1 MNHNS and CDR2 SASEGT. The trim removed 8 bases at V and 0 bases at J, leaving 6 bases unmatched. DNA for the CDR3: TGTGCCAGCGGATACAGGGGGAGCTCCTACGAGCAGTACTTC. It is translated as CASGYRGSSYEQYF.

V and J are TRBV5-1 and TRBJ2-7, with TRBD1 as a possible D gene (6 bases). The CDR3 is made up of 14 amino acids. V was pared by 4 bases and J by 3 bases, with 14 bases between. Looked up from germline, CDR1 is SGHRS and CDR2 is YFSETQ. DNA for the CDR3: TGCGCCAGCAGCCCAGGGGACACAAGCTACGAGCAGTACTTC. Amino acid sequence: CASSPGDTSYEQYF.

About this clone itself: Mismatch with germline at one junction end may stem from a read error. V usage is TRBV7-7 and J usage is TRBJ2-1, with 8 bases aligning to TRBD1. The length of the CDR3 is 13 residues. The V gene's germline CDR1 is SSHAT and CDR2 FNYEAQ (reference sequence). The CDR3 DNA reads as TGTGCTAGCAGCTTGGGACAGGACAGTGAGCAGTTCTTC. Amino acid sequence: CASSLGQDSEQFF.

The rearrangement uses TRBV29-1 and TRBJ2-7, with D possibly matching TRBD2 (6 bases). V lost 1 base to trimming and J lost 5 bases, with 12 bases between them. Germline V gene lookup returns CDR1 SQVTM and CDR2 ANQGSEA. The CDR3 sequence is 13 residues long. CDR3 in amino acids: CSVEVGGLHEQYF. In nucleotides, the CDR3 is TGCAGCGTTGAAGTGGGAGGACTCCACGAGCAGTACTTC.

This CDR3 reads CASSPPPGLAFYEQYF. CDR3 nucleotide sequence: TGTGCCAGCAGCCCTCCCCCGGGACTAGCGTTCTACGAGCAGTACTTC. The chain recombines TRBV7-8 with TRBJ2-7; 10 bases align to TRBD2. The CDR3 spans 16 residues. CDR1 is SGHVS, CDR2 FQNEAQ, per germline. V was clipped by 5 bases and J by 3 bases; unmatched bases: 10.

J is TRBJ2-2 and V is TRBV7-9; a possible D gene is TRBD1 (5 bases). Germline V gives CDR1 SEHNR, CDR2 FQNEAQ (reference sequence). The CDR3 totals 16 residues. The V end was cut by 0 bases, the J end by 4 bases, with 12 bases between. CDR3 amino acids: CASSLARQSGTGELFF. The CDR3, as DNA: TGTGCCAGCAGCTTAGCTAGACAGTCTGGCACCGGGGAGCTGTTTTTT. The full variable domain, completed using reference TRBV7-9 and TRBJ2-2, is DTGVSQNPRHKITKRGQNVTFRCDPISEHNRLYWYRQTLGQGPEFLTYFQNEAQLEKSRLLSDRFSAERPKGSFSTLEIQRTEQGDSAMYLCASSLARQSGTGELFFGEGSRLTVL.

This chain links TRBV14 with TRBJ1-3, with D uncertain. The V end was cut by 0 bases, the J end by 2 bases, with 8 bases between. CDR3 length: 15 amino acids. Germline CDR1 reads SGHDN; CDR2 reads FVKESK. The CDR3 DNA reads TGTGCCAGCAGCCAAGATCGCCGAGCTGGAAACACCATATATTTT. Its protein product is CASSQDRRAGNTIYF.

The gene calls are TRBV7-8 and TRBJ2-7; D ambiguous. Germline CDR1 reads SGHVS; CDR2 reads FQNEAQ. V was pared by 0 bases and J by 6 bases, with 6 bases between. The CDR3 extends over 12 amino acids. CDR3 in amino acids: CASSLATPEQYF. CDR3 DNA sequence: TGTGCCAGCAGCTTAGCGACTCCCGAGCAGTACTTC.

The CDR3 here is CAWRKPGAGGLDSPLHF. The CDR3 nucleotides are TGTGCCTGGAGGAAACCTGGGGCAGGGGGCTTGGATTCACCCCTCCACTTT. J is TRBJ1-6 and V is TRBV30; the match to TRBD1 covers 8 bases. Per the germline V gene, CDR1 is GTSNPN and CDR2 is SVGIG (reference sequence). The CDR3 has 17 amino acids. Trimming took 3 bases from V and 8 from J; bases not matched to a gene: 15.

This CDR3 reads CASSPPQVSSFYGYTF. The CDR3, as DNA: TGTGCCAGCAGCCCTCCACAGGTTAGTTCATTCTATGGCTACACCTTC. The rearrangement uses TRBV14 and TRBJ1-2, with D perhaps TRBD1 (5 bases). The CDR3 runs 16 residues. V was pared by 4 bases and J by 4 bases, with 19 bases between. Germline values: CDR1 SGHDN, CDR2 FVKESK.

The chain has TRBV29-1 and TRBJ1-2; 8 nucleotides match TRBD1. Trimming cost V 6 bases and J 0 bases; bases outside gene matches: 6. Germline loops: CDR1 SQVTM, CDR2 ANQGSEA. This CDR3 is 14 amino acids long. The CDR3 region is CSVARTGPNYGYTF. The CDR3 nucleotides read TGCAGCGTCGCCAGGACAGGGCCTAACTATGGCTACACCTTC.

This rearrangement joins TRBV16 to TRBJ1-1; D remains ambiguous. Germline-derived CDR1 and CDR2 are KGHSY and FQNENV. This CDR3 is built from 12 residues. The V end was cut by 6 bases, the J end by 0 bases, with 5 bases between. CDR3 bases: TGTGCCAGCAGACTTCTGAACACTGAAGCTTTCTTT. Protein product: CASRLLNTEAFF.